This TCR beta chain stems from a study of T cell repertoires in cytomegalovirus infection. Whole-study findings and limits: Pooled public TCR beta family frequency picked out CMV carriers with the relevant HLA. The ex vivo response showed dominance by HLA-C-restricted CMV-specific TCR beta clonotypes.

Regarding this clonotype: The antigen is unknown.

One entry per CDR3 protein results from TCRdb running MiXCR on the reads. Of 110,000 or so distinct CDR3 sequences in the sample, 25% to 30% were seen once. V lost 1 base, J lost 1 base, and 6 bases stayed unmatched. The CDR3 runs 16 residues. Germline CDR1 is MGHRA and CDR2 is YSYEKL. This chain uses TRBV4-1 with TRBJ1-1; 7 bases are a match to TRBD1. This clonotype was sampled from a human donor in good health (CMV status not recorded). Some clones in this sample may be carry-over from other donors' samples. This specimen consisted of CD8+ T cells from cultured PBMCs, obtained from culture after CMV antigen stimulation. The CDR3 reads CASSQATGVKNTEAFF. DNA of the CDR3: TGCGCCAGCAGCCAAGCAACAGGGGTTAAGAACACTGAAGCTTTCTTT.